The 29 T cell receptor beta chains below all came from one sample that was sequenced in a study of cytomegalovirus exposure and HLA in healthy donors. PCR employed 60 Vbeta and 13 Jbeta primers. Using immunoSEQ multiplex PCR, the repertoire was profiled, and TCRdb retains in-frame clones only, with some absent. Found here are 200,000 to 250,000 clones, around 80% of them singletons; the top ten hold less than 9%. Input material: PBMCs. These receptors were taken from a woman in her fifties or sixties in good health and CMV-seropositive.

V gene TRBV5-1 combines with J gene TRBJ2-7; a possible D gene is TRBD1 (5 bases). CDR1 SGHRS and CDR2 YFSETQ come from the germline V gene. Trimming pared 8 bases from V and 6 bases from J, leaving 12 bases between. This CDR3 region has 11 residues. The CDR3 loop reads CASALGAEQYF. DNA of the CDR3: TGCGCCAGTGCCCTTGGGGCCGAGCAGTACTTC.

V is TRBV5-1 and J is TRBJ1-4; the D gene is possibly TRBD1 (6 bases). The CDR3 has 14 amino acids. In germline, CDR1 is SGHRS, CDR2 YFSETQ. The V gene lost 4 bases and the J gene lost 3 bases, with 10 bases spanning the gap. The CDR3 is CASSARGANEKLFF. DNA of the CDR3: TGCGCCAGCAGCGCCAGGGGTGCTAATGAAAAACTGTTTTTT.

V is TRBV27 and J is TRBJ2-3; 8 bases align to TRBD2. Germline V lookup: CDR1 MNHEY, CDR2 SMNVEV (reference sequence). J was trimmed by 0 bases and V by 4 bases; bases with no gene match: 9. This CDR3 has 17 amino acids. In nucleotides, the CDR3 is TGTGCCAGCAGTTCGCCTGGACTAGCTCAGAGCACAGATACGCAGTATTTT. Encoded protein: CASSSPGLAQSTDTQYF.

The gene calls are TRBV5-1 and TRBJ2-7, with D unresolved. The germline gives CDR1 SGHRS, CDR2 YFSETQ. The length of the CDR3 is 14 residues. V was shortened by 0 bases and J by 0 bases, with 7 bases between the two germline ends. In nucleotides, the CDR3 is TGCGCCAGCAGCTTGGCCGCGAGCTCCTACGAGCAGTACTTC. This codes for CASSLAASSYEQYF. The variable domain in full, with the rest retrieved from reference TRBV5-1 and TRBJ2-7, is KAGVTQTPRYLIKTRGQQVTLSCSPISGHRSVSWYQQTPGQGLQFLFEYFSETQRNKGNFPGRFSGRQFSNSRSEMNVSTLELGDSALYLCASSLAASSYEQYFGPGTRLTVT.

The rearrangement joins TRBV6-1 to TRBJ1-2; D gene unclear. V was cut by 6 bases and J by 4 bases, with 15 bases left in between. The V gene's germline CDR1 is MNHNS and CDR2 SASEGT. CDR3 length: 14 residues. The CDR3 sequence is CASSEGGRGYGYTF. CDR3 sequence (DNA): TGTGCCAGCAGCGAGGGAGGACGGGGCTATGGCTACACCTTC.

This clone was observed once. V gene TRBV9 combines with J gene TRBJ2-2; D is unresolved. The CDR3 totals 16 residues. The germline V gene encodes CDR1 SGDLS and CDR2 YYNGEE. Trimming left V 0 bases short and J 3 bases short, with 12 bases between. DNA for the CDR3: TGTGCCAGCAGCGTAGATATCTCAGGCGACACCGGGGAGCTGTTTTTT. Protein sequence: CASSVDISGDTGELFF.

In DNA form, the CDR3 reads TGCAGCGGAACGCAGGGCCCTGAAGCTTTCTTT. It translates to CSGTQGPEAFF. V usage is TRBV29-1 and J usage is TRBJ1-1, with a weak D call TRBD1 (5 bases). The germline CDR1 and CDR2 sequences are SQVTM and ANQGSEA. This CDR3 is built from 11 residues. V lost 7 bases, J lost 6 bases, and 12 bases lay in between.

This clone was recorded once. This chain joins TRBV9 and TRBJ1-5, with a weak D call TRBD1 (5 bases). The CDR3 contains 13 residues. Trimming stripped 3 bases from V and 2 bases from J, with 6 bases between. The germline V gene has CDR1 SGDLS and CDR2 YYNGEE. In DNA, the CDR3 is TGTGCCAGCAGCGGGGGGGGCAATCAGCCCCAGCATTTT. Its protein is CASSGGGNQPQHF.

The chain uses TRBV7-9 and TRBJ2-7, with TRBD1 identical over 7 bases. The CDR3 runs to 17 residues. CDR1 and CDR2 (germline): SEHNR, FQNEAQ (reference sequence). Trimming at V came to 3 bases and at J to 5 bases, leaving 16 bases not matched to a gene. The CDR3 bases are TGTGCCAGCAGCTTGGACCCAGGGTTACAGGGGAGCGACGAGCAGTACTTC. Translation: CASSLDPGLQGSDEQYF.

The chain links TRBV5-8 to TRBJ2-3, with 12 nucleotides matching TRBD1. The CDR3 totals 16 residues. Germline values: CDR1 SGHTS, CDR2 YDEGEE. Losses at the gene ends were 4 bases for V and 4 bases for J; bases not matched to a gene: 7. The CDR3 protein is CASSMTGTGGADTQYF. DNA for the CDR3: TGTGCCAGCAGCATGACCGGGACAGGGGGCGCAGATACGCAGTATTTT.

The chain carries TRBV13 and TRBJ2-1, with TRBD2 matching over 14 bases. The CDR3 is 17 residues long. The V gene's germline CDR1 is PRHDT and CDR2 FYEKMQ (reference sequence). The V gene end was trimmed by 1 base and the J gene end by 8 bases; junction bases not matched to a gene: 7. CDR3: CASSLESGLAGGDEQFF. The CDR3 DNA follows: TGTGCCAGCAGCTTAGAAAGCGGACTAGCGGGAGGCGATGAGCAGTTCTTC.

The chain is built from TRBV18 and TRBJ1-4, with a weak D call TRBD1 (6 bases). The V end lost 3 bases, the J end lost 8 bases, and 10 bases lay between the germline ends. Germline CDR1 and CDR2: KGHSH and LQKENI. This CDR3 has 13 residues. The CDR3 DNA follows: TGTGCCAGCTCACCCCCAGGACAGGAAAAACTGTTTTTT. This gives the protein CASSPPGQEKLFF. Looking up the rest from reference TRBV18 and TRBJ1-4 gives the full variable domain: NAGVMQNPRHLVRRRGQEARLRCSPMKGHSHVYWYRQLPEEGLKFMVYLQKENIIDESGMPKERFSAEFPKEGPSILRIQQVVRGDSAAYFCASSPPGQEKLFFGSGTQLSVL.

CDR3 nucleotide sequence: TGTGCCAGCCAGACTCGCTCGGGAGAAGAGACCCAGTACTTC. Translating it yields CASQTRSGEETQYF. This chain joins TRBV2 and TRBJ2-5; D perhaps matches TRBD2 (6 bases). The CDR3 is made up of 14 amino acids. CDR1 and CDR2 from the germline V gene are SNHLY and FYNNEI. Trimming took 8 bases from V and 3 from J, leaving 16 bases between them.

V gene TRBV6-1 combines with J gene TRBJ2-3; maybe TRBD1 (6 bases). CDR3 length equals 15 residues. The V gene's germline CDR1 is MNHNS and CDR2 SASEGT. V was pared by 7 bases and J by 4 bases, with 18 bases between. The CDR3 DNA reads as TGTGCCAGCACCGAAGGCAGGGGTGGGCCAGATACGCAGTATTTT. Protein: CASTEGRGGPDTQYF.

This clone was counted only a few times. A read error may account for a junction end that differs from germline. V usage is TRBV7-9 and J usage is TRBJ1-1; 8 bases line up with TRBD1. The germline CDR1 and CDR2 sequences are SEHNR and FQNEAQ (reference sequence). This CDR3 region has 14 residues. The CDR3 loop reads CSSSFETGAPEAFF. The CDR3 DNA is TGTTCCAGCAGCTTTGAGACAGGGGCCCCTGAAGCTTTCTTT.

J is TRBJ2-7 and V is TRBV27; TRBD1 agrees at 7 bases. Germline values: CDR1 MNHEY, CDR2 SMNVEV (reference sequence). Unmatched junction bases numbered 13, after V lost 4 bases and J lost 4 bases. CDR3 length: 16 residues. The CDR3 here is CASSSARRTGNYEQYF. The CDR3 region has the DNA TGTGCCAGCAGTTCCGCCCGAAGGACAGGAAATTACGAGCAGTACTTC.

The rearrangement uses TRBV27 and TRBJ2-7; the match to TRBD1 covers 8 bases. J gave up 6 bases and V 3 bases, and 7 bases lay outside the gene matches. Germline V gene data show CDR1 as MNHEY and CDR2 as SMNVEV (reference sequence). CDR3 size: 14 residues. CDR3 DNA: TGTGCCAGCAGTTTCGACAGGGGATCCCTCGAGCAGTACTTC. Translation: CASSFDRGSLEQYF.

In DNA form, the CDR3 reads TGTGCCAGCAGCTTAGGACCAGGGAGGTACGGCTACACCTTC. Translating gives CASSLGPGRYGYTF. The chain links TRBV11-2 to TRBJ1-2; tentative D call: TRBD1 (5 bases). Trimming pared 1 base from V and 8 bases from J, leaving 14 bases between. Germline CDR1 SGHAT, CDR2 FQNNGV. The CDR3 is 14 residues long.

The DNA for the CDR3 is TGCAGTGTAGGGAGCAGCGGCGGCTACACCTTC. Encoded protein: CSVGSSGGYTF. The chain combines TRBV20-1 with TRBJ1-2, with unresolved D. CDR3 length equals 11 residues. CDR1 is DFQATT, CDR2 SNEGSKA, per germline (reference sequence). The V end was cut by 7 bases, the J end by 8 bases, with 14 bases between.

The chain combines TRBV5-1 with TRBJ2-1, with D perhaps matching TRBD2 (5 bases). The V end was cut by 2 bases, the J end by 5 bases, with 11 bases between. Germline V gene lookup returns CDR1 SGHRS and CDR2 YFSETQ. There are 14 residues in the CDR3. CDR3 protein: CASSFGIPHNEQFF. CDR3 DNA sequence: TGCGCCAGCAGCTTCGGGATCCCTCACAATGAGCAGTTCTTC.

The V and J genes are TRBV4-2 and TRBJ1-1, with TRBD1 matching over 7 bases. The CDR3 runs 15 residues. Looked up from germline, CDR1 is LGHNA and CDR2 is YNFKEQ. J gave up 1 base and V 8 bases, and 10 bases lay outside the gene matches. Here the CDR3 DNA reads TGTGCCAGCGGTCCAAGACAGGGAGCGAACACTGAAGCTTTCTTT. It is translated as CASGPRQGANTEAFF.

This clone appeared a few times. The gene calls are TRBV29-1 and TRBJ2-1, with 8 positions matching TRBD2. This CDR3 has 13 amino acids. Per germline, CDR1 SQVTM and CDR2 ANQGSEA. The CDR3 DNA sequence: TGCACCGGGGGGGGAGTGCTATACAATGAGCAGTTCTTC. Translation gives CTGGGVLYNEQFF.

The CDR3 region is CASSLSGGNTGELFF. The CDR3 DNA reads TGTGCCAGCAGCTTATCCGGGGGAAACACCGGGGAGCTGTTTTTT. The chain uses TRBV11-3 and TRBJ2-2; a possible D gene is TRBD2 (6 bases). The CDR3 runs to 15 residues. Trimming removed 2 bases from V and 2 bases from J, with 9 bases in between. CDR1 and CDR2 from the germline V gene are SGHNT and YENEEA.

This clone showed up just a few times. The rearrangement links TRBV6-1 to TRBJ2-1, with TRBD2 matching 8 bases. V was clipped by 2 bases and J by 3 bases; unmatched bases: 9. The germline V gene has CDR1 MNHNS and CDR2 SASEGT. CDR3 length: 17 amino acids. The CDR3 DNA is TGTGCCAGCAGTGAAAGGATAGCGGGGACGGACTACAATGAGCAGTTCTTC. Protein: CASSERIAGTDYNEQFF.

The CDR3: CAWSQNRGHYNEQFF. The CDR3 bases are TGTGCCTGGAGTCAGAACCGTGGGCATTACAATGAGCAGTTCTTC. This chain joins TRBV30 and TRBJ2-1; D unresolved. The CDR3 is 15 residues long. The germline gives CDR1 GTSNPN, CDR2 SVGIG (reference sequence). V shed 2 bases and J shed 4 bases, with 15 bases lying between them.

This chain links TRBV28 with TRBJ1-1; D possibly corresponds to TRBD1 (5 bases). Germline V gene lookup returns CDR1 MDHEN and CDR2 SYDVKM. Between the trimmed V and J ends, which lost 5 bases and 1 base, there was a span of 14 bases. The CDR3 is made up of 15 amino acids. CDR3: CASSQGDSPNTEAFF. The CDR3 DNA is TGTGCCAGCAGTCAAGGTGACAGCCCGAACACTGAAGCTTTCTTT.

The rearrangement links TRBV18 to TRBJ2-7, with D possibly TRBD1 on 6 matching bases. Per germline, CDR1 KGHSH and CDR2 LQKENI. This CDR3 comprises 15 residues. The V end lost 3 bases, the J end lost 3 bases, and 15 bases lay between the germline ends. The CDR3 nucleotides read TGTGCCAGCTCACCCGGGGACATTACACGCTACGAGCAGTACTTC. It encodes CASSPGDITRYEQYF. Full variable domain (outside the CDR3, taken from reference TRBV18 and TRBJ2-7): NAGVMQNPRHLVRRRGQEARLRCSPMKGHSHVYWYRQLPEEGLKFMVYLQKENIIDESGMPKERFSAEFPKEGPSILRIQQVVRGDSAAYFCASSPGDITRYEQYFGPGTRLTVT.

This chain connects TRBV11-2 to TRBJ2-2, with 7 bases aligning to TRBD2. The J segment lost 5 bases and the V segment lost 2 bases, leaving 17 bases of the junction unmatched. CDR1 is SGHAT and CDR2 is FQNNGV in the germline V gene. The CDR3 is 19 residues long. The CDR3 coding sequence is TGTGCCAGCAGCTTATCCCGAGCGCGGGGGAGGGCCCCTACCGGGGAGCTGTTTTTT. Protein: CASSLSRARGRAPTGELFF. The variable domain in full, completed from reference TRBV11-2 and TRBJ2-2, reads EAGVAQSPRYKIIEKRQSVAFWCNPISGHATLYWYQQILGQGPKLLIQFQNNGVVDDSQLPKDRFSAERLKGVDSTLKIQPAKLEDSAVYLCASSLSRARGRAPTGELFFGEGSRLTVL.

The V call is TRBV9, the J call TRBJ2-7; no definite D call. The CDR3 has 17 residues. The V gene's germline CDR1 is SGDLS and CDR2 YYNGEE. V was clipped by 0 bases and J by 7 bases, with 23 bases between them. In nucleotides, the CDR3 is TGTGCCAGCAGCGTAGAAGGCGCATGGGCAAGTGTTGGAGAGCAGTACTTC. Its protein is CASSVEGAWASVGEQYF.